These 15 T cell receptor beta chains were sequenced from one sample in a study of blood T cells in healthy people across ages. Together with a sample-barcoded 5' primer, a J-beta primer mix was included in a second PCR lasting 7 to 11 cycles. Using its own MiXCR run on the 5' RACE reads, TCRdb lists one record per CDR3 protein. The table has 590,000 or so distinct CDR3 sequences, roughly 30% seen once. Sequencing used blood. These receptors were collected from a woman aged 80 or older in good health.

There are many counts of this clonotype. The chain employs TRBV6-2 or TRBV6-3 and TRBJ1-1; 7 bases are a match to TRBD1. V trimming: 4 bases; J trimming: 4 bases; junction bases outside the gene matches: 3. This CDR3 region has 13 residues. Germline assignment: CDR1 MNHEY and CDR2 SVGEGT. Here the CDR3 reads CASSLQGSTEAFF. For the CDR3, the DNA is TGTGCCAGCAGTTTACAGGGGTCCACTGAAGCTTTCTTT.

The V call is TRBV19, the J call TRBJ2-3; 8 bases agree with TRBD2. V lost 5 bases to trimming and J lost 6 bases; unmatched junction nucleotides: 13. The CDR3 has 16 residues. The V gene's germline CDR1 is LNHDA and CDR2 SQIVND (reference sequence). CDR3 protein: CASSGSGALASDTQYF. In DNA, the CDR3 is TGTGCCAGTAGTGGTAGCGGGGCACTGGCATCGGATACGCAGTATTTT.

This clonotype came up many times. V gene TRBV29-1 combines with J gene TRBJ2-3, with 10 positions matching TRBD1. With V trimmed by 8 bases and J by 3 bases, 14 bases remained unmatched. The CDR3 length is 16 residues. CDR1 and CDR2 from the germline V gene are SQVTM and ANQGSEA. The CDR3 sequence: CSTLTGTGEGTDTQYF. For the CDR3, the DNA is TGCAGCACCCTAACCGGGACAGGGGAGGGAACAGATACGCAGTATTTT.

The table lists this clonotype with many counts. V gene TRBV28 combines with J gene TRBJ2-5; 8 nucleotides agree with TRBD1. Germline V gives CDR1 MDHEN, CDR2 SYDVKM. The trim removed 4 bases at V and 4 bases at J, leaving 8 bases unmatched. The CDR3 has 15 amino acids. Here the CDR3 reads CASSSPGTGGETQYF. CDR3 nucleotides: TGTGCCAGCAGTTCCCCTGGGACAGGAGGAGAGACCCAGTACTTC.

This clonotype was seen only a few times. CDR3 region: CASSPGQSGPEAFF. The DNA for the CDR3 is TGCGCCAGCAGCCCCGGACAGAGCGGGCCTGAAGCTTTCTTT. V usage is TRBV5-1 and J usage is TRBJ1-1, with a possible D match to TRBD1 (6 bases). V shed 4 bases and J shed 6 bases, with 16 bases lying between them. The CDR3 covers 14 residues. The V gene's germline CDR1 is SGHRS and CDR2 YFSETQ.

As regards this clonotype: The germline gene is not matched at one end of the junction; a read error may be the cause. The chain combines TRBV14 with TRBJ2-3; 7 positions match TRBD1. The CDR3 runs 13 residues. Germline lookup yields CDR1 SGHDN and CDR2 FVKESK. The CDR3 here is CASSPRGTDMQYF. The DNA for the CDR3 is TGTGCCAGCAGCCCCCGTGGGACAGATATGCAGTATTTT.

This clonotype was seen many times. The chain links TRBV4-3 to TRBJ2-2; a weak D match, TRBD2 (6 bases). The CDR3 has 16 amino acids. Per the germline V gene, CDR1 is LGHNA and CDR2 is YSLEER. V gave up 0 bases and J gave up 0 bases, with 8 bases separating them. The CDR3 DNA follows: TGCGCCAGCAGCCAAGAGACTAGGGCGAACACCGGGGAGCTGTTTTTT. Translating gives CASSQETRANTGELFF.

Here the CDR3 DNA reads TGTGCCAGCAGCCAAGTGTCCCAGGGATGGTTCTATGGCTACACCTTC. It encodes CASSQVSQGWFYGYTF. The chain recombines TRBV4-2 with TRBJ1-2, with D possibly TRBD1 on 5 matching bases. Per germline, CDR1 LGHNA and CDR2 YNFKEQ. The CDR3 loop spans 16 amino acids. Trimming stripped 1 base from V and 4 bases from J, with 16 bases between.

This clonotype was observed at least ten times. The chain employs TRBV12-3 or TRBV12-4 and TRBJ2-5; 10 bases line up with TRBD2. The CDR3 extends over 15 amino acids. V shed 4 bases, J shed 4 bases, and the junction held 6 bases outside the gene matches. The CDR3: CASSSNSGGIETQYF. CDR3 nucleotides: TGTGCCAGCAGTTCCAATAGCGGGGGGATAGAGACCCAGTACTTC.

This clonotype was seen ten or more times. The DNA of the CDR3 is TGCGCCAGCAGCCAAGATGGGGGGGCGAACACTGAAGCTTTCTTT. Translated: CASSQDGGANTEAFF. The chain has TRBV4-3 and TRBJ1-1, with D maybe TRBD1 (6 bases). Looked up from germline, CDR1 is LGHNA and CDR2 is YSLEER. There are 15 residues in the CDR3. Trimming took off 0 bases at V and 1 base at J, with 9 bases between the two ends.

The chain employs TRBV15 and TRBJ2-7; 8 bases align to TRBD2. Trimming removed 3 bases from V and 2 bases from J; junction bases left unmatched: 6. CDR3 length: 15 residues. Per germline, CDR1 LNHNV and CDR2 YYDKDF (reference sequence). The CDR3 reads CATSSDGRGTYEQYF. The CDR3 DNA reads TGTGCCACCAGCAGCGACGGGAGGGGCACCTACGAGCAGTACTTC.

The chain has TRBV5-4 and TRBJ2-7, with D perhaps matching TRBD1 (6 bases). V was shortened by 5 bases and J by 3 bases, with 15 bases between the two germline ends. The germline CDR1 and CDR2 sequences are SGHNT and YYREEE (reference sequence). This CDR3 has 14 amino acids. This CDR3 is CASSAPGQRYEQYF. The CDR3 DNA follows: TGTGCCAGCAGTGCACCCGGACAGCGCTACGAGCAGTACTTC.

The DNA for the CDR3 is TGTGCCAGCTCACCCTCCGTTTTAGCCAAAAACATTCAGTACTTC. It codes for CASSPSVLAKNIQYF. The chain combines TRBV18 with TRBJ2-4; no reliable D call. Germline CDR1 is KGHSH and CDR2 is LQKENI. V shed 3 bases and J shed 0 bases, with 9 bases lying between them. The CDR3 is 15 amino acids.

This clonotype was counted at least ten times. This may be a read error, as it is one base from a much larger clone. This rearrangement joins TRBV28 to TRBJ2-1; possible D gene TRBD2, 6 bases. The DNA end is more similar to TRBJ2-7, so the J call may be wrong. This CDR3 region has 13 residues. Germline V gene data show CDR1 as MDHEN and CDR2 as SYDVKM. CDR3 sequence: CASKGLSYNEQYF. CDR3 DNA: TGTGCCAGCAAGGGACTCTCCTACAATGAGCAGTACTTC.

In regard to this clonotype: The junction and the germline gene differ at one end; a read error may be behind it. The rearrangement uses TRBV3-1 and TRBJ2-5, with TRBD2 matching 14 bases. This CDR3 region has 18 residues. Per the germline V gene, CDR1 is LGHDT and CDR2 is YNNKEL (reference sequence). The chain's CDR3 is CASSARLAGGIYQEAQYF. The CDR3 nucleotides are TGTGCCAGCAGCGCCAGACTAGCGGGGGGGATTTACCAAGAGGCCCAGTACTTC.